The entry below describes one TCR beta chain. There is no known antigen for this receptor. No base qualities exist here, and no much larger clone lies one base off it. These data are taken from a study of T cell responses to AZD1222 COVID-19 vaccine (TCRdb year 2021). About the full investigation: AZD1222 recipients given second doses at about 4 weeks or at about 12 weeks were pooled, since spike-specific TCR depth and breadth were not found to differ between the two schedules. TCR sequencing covered fewer than 250 trial participants: nearly 210 given two doses of AZD1222 and some 25 given two doses of MenACWY control vaccine. Trial participants were enrolled by age into 18-55, 56-69 and 70-plus year subgroups, with about 150, 28 and 57 TCR-sequenced participants respectively.

The sample's time point label is to be understood as: baseline before first vaccination. Vaccinee samples were obtained from the UK trials COV001 and COV002, which included a single-blind randomized controlled phase 2/3 trial of AZD1222 (ChAdOx1 nCoV-19) in healthy adults. For TCRbeta chain sequencing, PBMC samples from trial participants were taken at day 0 and at day 28 after the second dose. What the study reported, not specific to this receptor: Vaccine-associated CD4 TCRs spanned the whole spike protein, with dominant responses in regions 160-218 and 743-854. A significant rise in spike-specific TCR breadth and depth was observed after two AZD1222 doses relative to day 0 and relative to MenACWY recipients. Reportedly, close to half of the unique spike-specific TCRs recognized epitopes lying outside the regions that are mutated in the B.1.351 and B.1.1.7 variants. Because no day 14 peak-response samples were available, repertoires were characterized only after the peak T cell response. Conclusions about previously exposed vaccinees were limited because only six AZD1222 recipients were SARS-CoV-2 seropositive at baseline. The 56-69-year group was small, and its depth increase did not reach significance, likely because of low power. Participants were mostly white British and included more females than males, and it was suggested by the authors that clonal diversity may have been underestimated.

The CDR3 regions of human TCRbeta chains were analyzed by immunosequencing. The study's own analysis went as follows. Repertoire TCRs were matched against a reference library of SARS-CoV-2-specific TCRs generated with the MIRA antigen-specificity platform. Breadth was defined as the fraction of unique TCRs that were SARS-CoV-2-associated. Depth was defined as the fraction of total T cells that were SARS-CoV-2-associated. Each spike-specific TCR was assigned to its reactive spike region and to a CD4 or CD8 class using the MIRA data. Log10-transformed breadth and depth values were compared by one-way ANOVA with Sidak's multiple comparisons tests. TCRdb took this table from immuneACCESS and kept in-frame rearrangements with V and J called. Such tables lack part of the clones; where checked against another copy, unresolved V genes explain under half of the gap, and the rest is unexplained. V, J and clone size reflect that table, while D and trimming were determined from the DNA. The sample yields approximately 180,000 clones; 87% were counted once. The ten largest clones capture about 3% of the sample.

A distance of 11 bases separates the germline ends of V and J, which lose 3 bases and 3 bases respectively. The cysteine opens and the phenylalanine closes a CDR3 of 14 amino acids. The DNA shown is the 42-base CDR3, in frame from base 1. According to the germline V gene (reference sequence), CDR1 reads LNHDA and CDR2 reads SQIVND. The chain employs TRBV19 and TRBJ1-1; too little of a D gene remains to name it. This clonotype was sampled from an adult in good health. The source material was peripheral blood, sampled on day 0 of AZD1222 vaccination. The nucleotide sequence reads as follows: TGTGCCAGTAGTATTGACTCTTGGGACACTGAAGCTTTCTTT. It encodes CASSIDSWDTEAFF.